The present TCR beta chain was sequenced within a study of early T cells in non-severe SARS-CoV-2 infection. Study-level background: Chains were not paired, and sequencing was done on bulk RNA from unsorted whole blood.

Unique molecular identifiers were added to individual cDNA molecules. Via MiXCR, TCRdb re-called the 5' RACE reads, giving one row per CDR3 protein. The sample consists of roughly 70,000 distinct CDR3 sequences, roughly a fifth of them appearing once. Per germline, CDR1 KGHSH and CDR2 LQKENI. With 6 bases removed from V and 6 bases from J, the gap between germline ends came to 14 bases. The CDR3 covers 13 residues. This clonotype came up a few times. The antigen is not known. Study-level results: VDJdb matching, biased toward anti-spike CD8 responses, missed private and CD4 specificities.

The TCR comes from an adult who was a healthcare worker with PCR-confirmed SARS-CoV-2 infection or an uninfected control (not recorded which). The sequencing here drew on whole blood, taken at baseline. The chain couples TRBV18 to TRBJ1-2, with D possibly matching TRBD1 (6 bases). Here the CDR3 DNA reads TGTGCCAGCTCGCCAGGGGAAGAGAATGGCTACACCTTC. As protein: CASSPGEENGYTF.